The sample holds a few counts of the clone carrying this T cell receptor (beta chain). Germline CDR1 SGHNT, CDR2 YYREEE (reference sequence). V was pared by 5 bases and J by 6 bases, with 8 bases of the junction left unmatched. The CDR3 covers 13 residues. Using immunoSEQ multiplex PCR, the repertoire was profiled, and TCRdb retains in-frame clones only, with some absent. The data hold over 200,000 clones, with over 80% observed a single time. The data stem from a study of blood T cell repertoires in COVID-19. Material for sequencing was PBMCs or T cells enriched from blood (not recorded which). The TCR sequence derives from a woman between 25 and 40 years old who had been exposed to COVID-19. The V and J genes are TRBV5-4 and TRBJ2-7, with TRBD1 identical over 7 bases. As DNA, the CDR3 is TGTGCCAGCAGTCGGGACAGATGGAGCGAGCAGTACTTC. Residues: CASSRDRWSEQYF.